This T cell receptor beta chain was obtained from a study of T cell repertoires in cytomegalovirus infection. One entry per CDR3 protein results from TCRdb running MiXCR on the reads. The sample has 30,000 to 40,000 distinct CDR3 sequences; roughly 54% are singletons. The length of the CDR3 is 16 residues. J gave up 5 bases and V 0 bases, and 12 bases lay outside the gene matches. Germline values: CDR1 DFQATT, CDR2 SNEGSKA (reference sequence). Comments on this clonotype: Its target is unknown.

This clonotype was sampled from a human donor in good health (CMV status not recorded). Some clones in this sample may be carry-over from other donors' samples. The chain combines TRBV20-1 with TRBJ2-7; 8 positions match TRBD1. The sequences come from CD8+ T cells from cultured PBMCs, collected from culture after CMV antigen stimulation. The CDR3 DNA reads as TGCAGTGCTAGAGATATAAGGACAGGGAGAACCCACGAGCAGTACTTC. The encoded protein is CSARDIRTGRTHEQYF.